The 6 T cell receptor beta chains presented below share a single source sample, sequenced in a study of beta chain features in type 1 diabetes. The isolated RNA, all of it, was reverse transcribed, so expressed TCRB transcripts were what got sequenced. Profiled with immunoSEQ multiplex PCR; TCRdb holds only in-frame clones, not every one. The sample lists 200,000 to 300,000 clones, 27% occurring once. The sample comprised central memory CD4+ T cells from blood. Receptor source: a man aged 25 to 45 in good health.

This clone was counted a few times. The chain links TRBV10-3 to TRBJ2-1, with D possibly TRBD2 on 7 matching bases. Trimming removed 0 bases from V and 7 bases from J, with 19 bases in between. Germline loops: CDR1 ENHRY, CDR2 SYGVKD. This CDR3 has 17 residues. CDR3: CAISESGAGAGENEQFF. The CDR3 nucleotides are TGTGCCATCAGTGAGTCCGGTGCGGGAGCAGGGGAAAATGAGCAGTTCTTC.

This clone was counted only a few times. V usage is TRBV7-7 and J usage is TRBJ2-5; weak D call: TRBD1 (6 bases). This CDR3 contains 14 residues. CDR1 and CDR2 (germline): SSHAT, FNYEAQ (reference sequence). V was pared by 3 bases and J by 5 bases, with 13 bases between. The CDR3 DNA sequence: TGTGCCAGCAGCTTGGGACGCACAGGGGAGACCCAGTACTTC. Encoded protein: CASSLGRTGETQYF. Drawing the rest from reference TRBV7-7 and TRBJ2-5, the complete variable domain is GAGVSQSPRYKVTKRGQDVTLRCDPISSHATLYWYQQALGQGPEFLTYFNYEAQPDKSGLPSDRFSAERPEGSISTLTIQRTEQRDSAMYRCASSLGRTGETQYFGPGTRLLVL.

This clone has ten or more counts. Distinct nucleotide sequences in the sample also encode this CDR3. The chain carries TRBV7-2 and TRBJ2-7, with D unresolved. The germline V and J ends were trimmed by 6 bases and 4 bases, with 7 bases remaining between them. Germline V CDR1 and CDR2: SGHTA, FQGNSA. The CDR3 is made up of 11 amino acids. The CDR3 nucleotides are TGTGCCAGCAGTGACCGATACGAGCAGTACTTC. Its translation: CASSDRYEQYF.

Only a few counts were recorded for this clone. The gene calls are TRBV5-6 and TRBJ2-3; 7 bases map to TRBD1. Germline trimming cut 4 bases from V and 5 bases from J; bases unmatched to any gene: 10. Germline CDR1 and CDR2: SGHDT and YYEEEE. The CDR3 is 15 residues long. The CDR3 DNA reads TGTGCCAGCAGCCGCCGGGACACAGGGGTAGATACGCAGTATTTT. Its protein product is CASSRRDTGVDTQYF. Together with reference TRBV5-6 and TRBJ2-3, the CDR3 gives the full variable domain: DAGVTQSPTHLIKTRGQQVTLRCSPKSGHDTVSWYQQALGQGPQFIFQYYEEEERQRGNFPDRFSGHQFPNYSSELNVNALLLGDSALYLCASSRRDTGVDTQYFGPGTRLTVL.

This clone was observed many times. This chain uses TRBV7-2 with TRBJ2-6; D is ambiguous. CDR1 and CDR2 from the germline V gene are SGHTA and FQGNSA. This CDR3 contains 14 residues. V dropped 10 bases and J dropped 0 bases, with 10 bases sitting between them. The chain's CDR3 is CAIRTDSGANVLTF. The CDR3 DNA reads as TGTGCCATCCGCACAGACTCTGGGGCCAACGTCCTGACTTTC. Complete variable domain (other parts from reference TRBV7-2 and TRBJ2-6): GAGVSQSPSNKVTEKGKDVELRCDPISGHTALYWYRQSLGQGLEFLIYFQGNSAPDKSGLPSDRFSAERTGGSVSTLTIQRTQQEDSAVYLCAIRTDSGANVLTFGAGSRLTVL.

The table lists this clone with a few counts. The chain couples TRBV30 to TRBJ1-1; maybe TRBD1 (5 bases). The germline gives CDR1 GTSNPN, CDR2 SVGIG (reference sequence). V was pared by 4 bases and J by 0 bases, with 9 bases between. CDR3 length equals 13 residues. CDR3 nucleotide sequence: TGTGCCTGGATGGGGGGAATGAACACTGAAGCTTTCTTT. As protein: CAWMGGMNTEAFF. Variable domain in full (rest from reference TRBV30 and TRBJ1-1): SQTIHQWPATLVQPVGSPLSLECTVEGTSNPNLYWYRQAAGRGLQLLFYSVGIGQISSEVPQNLSASRPQDRQFILSSKKLLLSDSGFYLCAWMGGMNTEAFFGQGTRLTVV.